Listed below are T cell receptor beta chains from one sample, sequenced in a study of CD8 T cells in ankylosing spondylitis. TCRdb used MiXCR to reprocess the 5' RACE reads, holding one entry per CDR3 protein. The sample lists 250,000 to 350,000 distinct CDR3 sequences, around 21% occurring once. What was sequenced was blood, either unsorted or a sorted T cell fraction (not recorded which). The source is a female donor with ankylosing spondylitis or in good health (not recorded which). Each CDR3 is given with its conserved first and last residue. A D gene is named only where the DNA matches it firmly. Only some rows state a clone size, as once, few, many or a class for expanded clones.

clone size,V gene,J gene,D gene,CDR3 protein,CDR3 DNA
few,TRBV12-3/TRBV12-4,TRBJ2-1,NA,CASSKGAVNNEQFF,TGTGCCAGCAGTAAAGGGGCCGTTAACAATGAGCAGTTCTTC
many,TRBV11-2,TRBJ2-3,TRBD1,CASSRTGASLGTDTQYF,TGTGCCAGCAGCCGGACAGGGGCGAGTTTGGGCACAGATACGCAGTATTTT
NA,TRBV3-1,TRBJ2-5,NA,CASSPDWQDETQYF,TGTGCCAGCAGCCCGGACTGGCAGGACGAGACCCAGTACTTC
few,TRBV12-3/TRBV12-4,TRBJ2-7,NA,CASARDRRTWQYF,TGTGCCAGCGCCCGGGACCGCCGTACGTGGCAGTACTTC
NA,TRBV6-5,TRBJ1-1,TRBD1,CASSYSNRGRRNTEAFF,TGTGCCAGCAGTTACTCAAACAGGGGCAGGAGGAACACTGAAGCTTTCTTT
NA,TRBV19,TRBJ2-1,NA,CASSIVPGPRRNEQFF,TGTGCCAGTAGTATAGTTCCAGGACCTCGGCGGAATGAGCAGTTCTTC
few,TRBV7-9,TRBJ2-7,TRBD1,CASSLSMGTGPYEQYF,TGTGCCAGCAGCCTGAGCATGGGGACAGGGCCATACGAGCAGTACTTC
NA,TRBV12-3/TRBV12-4,TRBJ2-1,NA,CASGPGHFISSYNEQFF,TGTGCCAGCGGCCCGGGACATTTCATAAGCTCCTACAATGAGCAGTTCTTC
many,TRBV12-3/TRBV12-4,TRBJ2-1,TRBD2,CASSVGLAGGEQFF,TGTGCCAGCAGTGTGGGACTAGCGGGAGGAGAGCAGTTCTTC
NA,TRBV18,TRBJ1-4,NA,CASSPSSDEKLFF,TGTGCCAGCTCACCATCGTCAGACGAAAAACTGTTTTTT
few,TRBV20-1,TRBJ2-5,TRBD1,CSARGHRGETQYF,TGCAGTGCTAGAGGGCACAGGGGGGAGACCCAGTACTTC
NA,TRBV20-1,TRBJ2-1,NA,CSAAGPNLLNEQFF,TGCAGTGCGGCCGGGCCTAACCTGTTGAATGAGCAGTTCTTC
NA,TRBV5-1,TRBJ1-2,TRBD1,CASSFGQGLGYGYTF,TGCGCCAGCAGCTTCGGACAGGGCTTAGGCTATGGCTACACCTTC
NA,TRBV7-8,TRBJ2-1,NA,CASSFDLEQFF,TGTGCCAGCAGCTTCGACTTAGAGCAGTTCTTC
few,TRBV27,TRBJ2-7,NA,CASGREVIGGLTYEQYF,TGTGCCAGCGGCCGAGAAGTTATTGGAGGCTTAACCTACGAGCAGTACTTC
NA,TRBV15,TRBJ2-7,NA,CATSRVFQDGISYEQYF,TGTGCCACCAGCAGAGTTTTCCAGGACGGCATTTCCTACGAGCAGTACTTC
NA,TRBV20-1,TRBJ2-5,NA,CSANIHRSGLAGETQYF,TGCAGTGCTAACATCCACCGTTCGGGATTGGCGGGTGAGACCCAGTACTTC
few,TRBV20-1,TRBJ1-2,NA,CSARDGVAASMGYTF,TGCAGTGCTAGAGATGGAGTGGCAGCCTCTATGGGCTACACCTTC
NA,TRBV5-5,TRBJ2-5,TRBD1,CASSLSWGSTGTETQYF,TGTGCCAGCAGCTTAAGCTGGGGTTCGACAGGGACGGAGACCCAGTACTTC
NA,TRBV12-5,TRBJ2-5,TRBD2,CASANSGGETQYF,TGTGCTAGTGCCAACTCGGGGGGGGAGACCCAGTACTTC
many,TRBV10-3,TRBJ1-1,NA,CAIRENRPLKAFF,TGTGCCATCAGGGAGAACAGGCCTCTGAAAGCTTTCTTT
NA,TRBV11-2,TRBJ1-2,NA,CASSEGLSYGYTF,TGTGCCAGCTCCGAAGGACTGAGCTATGGCTACACCTTC
NA,TRBV30,TRBJ2-1,TRBD2,CAWSLASGRLGEQFF,TGTGCCTGGAGTCTGGCTAGCGGGAGGCTTGGTGAGCAGTTCTTC
NA,TRBV12-3/TRBV12-4,TRBJ1-2,NA,CASSSVNYGYTF,TGTGCCAGCAGTTCAGTAAACTATGGCTACACCTTC
few,TRBV6-1,TRBJ1-1,TRBD1,CASSFDRVVFF,TGTGCCAGCAGTTTCGACAGGGTTGTTTTCTTT
NA,TRBV7-2,TRBJ2-1,NA,CASSLPRLEQFF,TGTGCCAGCAGCTTACCACGTCTCGAGCAGTTCTTC
NA,TRBV20-1,TRBJ2-7,TRBD2,CSAIVAGGVYEQYF,TGCAGTGCTATCGTGGCGGGAGGGGTCTACGAGCAGTACTTC
few,TRBV20-1,TRBJ2-1,NA,CSATGYNEQFF,TGCAGTGCAACGGGGTACAATGAGCAGTTCTTC
NA,TRBV7-9,TRBJ2-7,TRBD2,CASSSGRRGSPYEQYF,TGTGCCAGCAGCTCTGGGCGACGCGGGAGTCCCTACGAGCAGTACTTC
NA,TRBV10-3,TRBJ2-7,NA,CAISGWKEGEQYF,TGTGCCATCAGTGGATGGAAGGAGGGCGAGCAGTACTTC
NA,TRBV24-1,TRBJ2-3,TRBD2,CATSKTSGRSTDTQYF,TGTGCCACCAGTAAGACTAGCGGGAGGAGCACAGATACGCAGTATTTT